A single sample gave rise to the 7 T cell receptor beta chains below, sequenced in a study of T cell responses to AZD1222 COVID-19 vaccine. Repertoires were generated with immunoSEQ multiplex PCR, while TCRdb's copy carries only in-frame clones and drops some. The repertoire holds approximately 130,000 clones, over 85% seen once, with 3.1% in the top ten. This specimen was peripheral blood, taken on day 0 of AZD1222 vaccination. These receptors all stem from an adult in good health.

The CDR3 DNA reads as TGTGCCACCAGCAGAGACCGGGTCCTGGACCAGCCCCAGCATTTT. Residues: CATSRDRVLDQPQHF. The chain recombines TRBV15 with TRBJ1-5; D is unresolved. Trimming left V 0 bases short and J 7 bases short, with 13 bases between. The germline V gene has CDR1 LNHNV and CDR2 YYDKDF (reference sequence). This CDR3 is 15 amino acids long.

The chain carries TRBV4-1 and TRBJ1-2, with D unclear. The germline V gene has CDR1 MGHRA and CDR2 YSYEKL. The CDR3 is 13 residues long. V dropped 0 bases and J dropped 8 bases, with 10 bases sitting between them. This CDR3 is CASSQEGMEGYTF. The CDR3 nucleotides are TGCGCCAGCAGCCAAGAAGGGATGGAAGGCTACACCTTC.

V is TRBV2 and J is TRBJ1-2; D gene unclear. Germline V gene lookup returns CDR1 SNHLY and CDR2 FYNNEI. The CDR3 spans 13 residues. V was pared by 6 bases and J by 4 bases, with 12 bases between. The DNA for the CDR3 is TGTGCCAGCAGGCCCGTATCGGTCTATGGCTACACCTTC. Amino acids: CASRPVSVYGYTF. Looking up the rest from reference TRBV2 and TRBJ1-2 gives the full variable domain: EPEVTQTPSHQVTQMGQEVILRCVPISNHLYFYWYRQILGQKVEFLVSFYNNEISEKSEIFDDQFSVERPDGSNFTLKIRSTKLEDSAMYFCASRPVSVYGYTFGSGTRLTVV.

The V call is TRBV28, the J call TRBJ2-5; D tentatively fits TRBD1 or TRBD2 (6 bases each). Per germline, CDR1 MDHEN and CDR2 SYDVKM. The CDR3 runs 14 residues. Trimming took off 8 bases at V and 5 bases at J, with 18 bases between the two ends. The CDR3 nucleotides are TGTGCCAGCTCACCCCCGGGGGCGGGGGAGACCCAGTACTTC. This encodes CASSPPGAGETQYF.

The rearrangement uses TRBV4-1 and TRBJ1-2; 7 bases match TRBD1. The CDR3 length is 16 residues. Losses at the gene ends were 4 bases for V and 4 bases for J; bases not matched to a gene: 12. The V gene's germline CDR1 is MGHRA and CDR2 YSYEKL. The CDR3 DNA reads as TGCGCCAGCAGCCTCCCCGGGACAGCCACCCCCTATGGCTACACCTTC. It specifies CASSLPGTATPYGYTF.

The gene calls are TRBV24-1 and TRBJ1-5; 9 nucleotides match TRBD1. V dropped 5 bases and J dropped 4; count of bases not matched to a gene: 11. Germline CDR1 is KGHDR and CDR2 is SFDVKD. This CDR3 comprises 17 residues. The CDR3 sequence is CATSAFGRDRANQPQHF. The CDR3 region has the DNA TGTGCCACCAGTGCTTTTGGCCGGGACAGGGCGAATCAGCCCCAGCATTTT.

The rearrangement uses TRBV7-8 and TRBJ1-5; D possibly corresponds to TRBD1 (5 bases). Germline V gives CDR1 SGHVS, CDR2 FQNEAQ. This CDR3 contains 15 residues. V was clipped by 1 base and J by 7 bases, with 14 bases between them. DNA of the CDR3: TGTGCCAGCAGCTTAGTGTTGGGGGGACCCCAGCCCCAGCATTTT. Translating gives CASSLVLGGPQPQHF.